Each of the 27 T cell receptor beta chains below was sequenced from the same sample in a study of blood T cell repertoires in COVID-19. The method was immunoSEQ multiplex PCR; TCRdb's version includes in-frame clones alone and lacks a portion of them. This table holds just over 650,000 clones, 80% to 90% found once. The source material was peripheral blood. Source of these receptors: a woman younger than 30 with acute or convalescent COVID-19.

The CDR3 sequence is CASSSPGGTEAFF. The CDR3 nucleotides read TGTGCCAGCTCCTCACCCGGGGGCACTGAAGCTTTCTTT. This chain links TRBV18 with TRBJ1-1; D may be TRBD1 (5 bases). Germline assignment: CDR1 KGHSH and CDR2 LQKENI. The CDR3 length is 13 residues. Trimming pared 6 bases from V and 4 bases from J, leaving 12 bases between.

J is TRBJ1-2 and V is TRBV30; the match to TRBD1 covers 9 bases. The V gene end was trimmed by 3 bases and the J gene end by 6 bases; junction bases not matched to a gene: 5. Germline values: CDR1 GTSNPN, CDR2 SVGIG (reference sequence). This CDR3 has 13 amino acids. The CDR3 loop is CAWSDGQGHGYTF. CDR3 nucleotide sequence: TGTGCCTGGAGCGACGGACAGGGGCATGGCTACACCTTC.

The chain couples TRBV7-6 to TRBJ2-7; possible D gene TRBD2, 6 bases. The CDR3 loop spans 15 amino acids. Germline V gene lookup returns CDR1 SGHVS and CDR2 FNYEAQ. Between the trimmed V and J ends, which lost 2 bases and 6 bases, there was a span of 17 bases. The CDR3 here is CASSLNWRGLGEQYF. CDR3 coding DNA: TGTGCCAGCAGCTTAAATTGGAGGGGTCTAGGCGAGCAGTACTTC.

This clone was picked up a small number of times. This chain links TRBV7-8 with TRBJ2-1; 7 bases are shared with TRBD2. Per the germline V gene, CDR1 is SGHVS and CDR2 is FQNEAQ. V shed 0 bases, J shed 2 bases, and the junction held 1 base outside the gene matches. The CDR3 has 15 amino acids. The CDR3 DNA reads as TGTGCCAGCAGCTTAGCGGGGGGGACCTACAATGAGCAGTTCTTC. Its translation is CASSLAGGTYNEQFF.

This chain joins TRBV7-9 and TRBJ1-5; weak D call: TRBD1 (6 bases). The V gene's germline CDR1 is SEHNR and CDR2 FQNEAQ (reference sequence). There are 15 residues in the CDR3. V was shortened by 3 bases and J by 6 bases, with 15 bases between the two germline ends. This chain's CDR3 is CASSLGDNRIQPQHF. DNA of the CDR3: TGTGCCAGCAGCTTGGGGGACAACCGGATTCAGCCCCAGCATTTT.

The chain links TRBV9 to TRBJ1-2; no definite D call. V gave up 0 bases and J gave up 4 bases, with 19 bases separating them. CDR3 length: 17 amino acids. Germline CDR1 SGDLS, CDR2 YYNGEE. The DNA for the CDR3 is TGTGCCAGCAGCGTAGGTTCCGGGAGCATGGTCGGCTATGGCTACACCTTC. Its translation: CASSVGSGSMVGYGYTF.

The chain combines TRBV7-9 with TRBJ1-4; D is unresolved. Trimming stripped 6 bases from V and 3 bases from J, with 11 bases between. CDR3 size: 14 residues. The germline V gene encodes CDR1 SEHNR and CDR2 FQNEAQ (reference sequence). The CDR3 nucleotides read TGTGCCAGCAGGAGAGAGAACGCTAATGAAAAACTGTTTTTT. Its protein product is CASRRENANEKLFF. Together with reference TRBV7-9 and TRBJ1-4, the CDR3 gives the full variable domain: DTGVSQNPRHKITKRGQNVTFRCDPISEHNRLYWYRQTLGQGPEFLTYFQNEAQLEKSRLLSDRFSAERPKGSFSTLEIQRTEQGDSAMYLCASRRENANEKLFFGSGTQLSVL.

The rearrangement uses TRBV4-1 and TRBJ1-2; 8 bases map to TRBD1. J gave up 5 bases and V 0 bases, and 11 bases lay outside the gene matches. Germline V gene data show CDR1 as MGHRA and CDR2 as YSYEKL. This CDR3 contains 17 residues. CDR3 nucleotide sequence: TGCGCCAGCAGCCAAGATCAAGGACAGGGAGCATGGTATGGCTACACCTTC. Protein sequence: CASSQDQGQGAWYGYTF.

V usage is TRBV9 and J usage is TRBJ1-2; possible D gene TRBD1, 5 bases. This CDR3 spans 15 amino acids. Trimming left V 3 bases short and J 8 bases short, with 20 bases between. Per germline, CDR1 SGDLS and CDR2 YYNGEE. The CDR3 DNA follows: TGTGCCAGCAGCGCCTCTCGTCCGGGGGGAGGAGGCTACACCTTC. This gives the protein CASSASRPGGGGYTF. Together with reference TRBV9 and TRBJ1-2, the CDR3 gives the full variable domain: DSGVTQTPKHLITATGQRVTLRCSPRSGDLSVYWYQQSLDQGLQFLIQYYNGEERAKGNILERFSAQQFPDLHSELNLSSLELGDSALYFCASSASRPGGGGYTFGSGTRLTVV.

This clone has a single count. The J gene is TRBJ2-3, the V gene TRBV5-6, with D possibly being TRBD2 (5 bases). CDR3 length: 14 residues. The V gene lost 2 bases and the J gene lost 2 bases, with 9 bases spanning the gap. The germline CDR1 and CDR2 sequences are SGHDT and YYEEEE. CDR3 protein: CASSLGLSTDTQYF. CDR3 nucleotides: TGTGCCAGCAGCTTAGGACTTTCCACAGATACGCAGTATTTT. The full variable domain, in which reference TRBV5-6 and TRBJ2-3 provide the parts outside the CDR3, is DAGVTQSPTHLIKTRGQQVTLRCSPKSGHDTVSWYQQALGQGPQFIFQYYEEEERQRGNFPDRFSGHQFPNYSSELNVNALLLGDSALYLCASSLGLSTDTQYFGPGTRLTVL.

This rearrangement joins TRBV6-6 to TRBJ1-2, with a tentative D call TRBD1 (5 bases). The CDR3 has 15 amino acids. Germline V gene data show CDR1 as MNHNY and CDR2 as SVGAGI (reference sequence). V lost 5 bases and J lost 7, with 20 bases in between. The CDR3 region is CASSPGNYPQGGYTF. The CDR3 DNA follows: TGTGCCAGCAGTCCTGGGAACTACCCTCAGGGTGGCTACACCTTC.

The chain uses TRBV6-5 and TRBJ1-6; TRBD1 matches at 7 bases. V shed 8 bases and J 8 bases; nucleotides not matched to a gene: 6. The length of the CDR3 is 13 residues. The germline CDR1 and CDR2 sequences are MNHEY and SVGAGI. The CDR3 sequence: CASSGTVDSPLHF. The CDR3 DNA follows: TGTGCCAGCTCCGGGACAGTAGATTCACCCCTCCACTTT.

The rearrangement joins TRBV5-1 to TRBJ1-2; 7 nucleotides line up with TRBD1. V was pared by 1 base and J by 6 bases, with 3 bases of the junction left unmatched. Germline assignment: CDR1 SGHRS and CDR2 YFSETQ. The CDR3 consists of 13 residues. CDR3 amino acids: CASSLQGGDGYTF. The CDR3, as DNA: TGCGCCAGCAGCTTGCAGGGGGGCGATGGCTACACCTTC.

CDR3 in DNA: TGTGCCAGCAGTTACAGGGGGACTAATAGCAATCAGCCCCAGCATTTT. Amino acids: CASSYRGTNSNQPQHF. The chain recombines TRBV6-2 or TRBV6-3 with TRBJ1-5, with D possibly matching TRBD1 (6 bases). CDR1 and CDR2 (germline): MNHEY, SVGEGT. This CDR3 contains 16 residues. Deletions cut 2 bases from V and 0 bases from J, with 11 bases between.

This clone appeared a few times. The chain is built from TRBV6-8 and TRBJ1-5, with D possibly TRBD1 on 5 matching bases. In germline, CDR1 is MNHGY, CDR2 SAAAGT. The CDR3 spans 18 residues. Trimming removed 2 bases from V and 6 bases from J, with 23 bases in between. This CDR3 reads CASSYPGAKDSVIQPQHF. DNA for the CDR3: TGTGCCAGCAGTTACCCGGGAGCAAAAGACAGTGTCATTCAGCCCCAGCATTTT.

The chain employs TRBV5-4 and TRBJ1-2; D may be TRBD1 (6 bases). The V and J ends lost 4 bases and 2 bases respectively, with 9 bases between them. The CDR3 has 13 residues. Per germline, CDR1 SGHNT and CDR2 YYREEE (reference sequence). The CDR3 DNA sequence: TGTGCCAGCAGCATCGACAGGAACTATGGCTACACCTTC. Its protein product is CASSIDRNYGYTF.

The chain couples TRBV29-1 to TRBJ1-1; TRBD1 agrees at 11 bases. The CDR3 totals 16 residues. Trimming at V came to 7 bases and at J to 1 base, leaving 11 bases not matched to a gene. Germline V lookup: CDR1 SQVTM, CDR2 ANQGSEA. CDR3 nucleotide sequence: TGCAGCGCTGGGGGGACAGGGGGAAGGAGGAACACTGAAGCTTTCTTT. Protein: CSAGGTGGRRNTEAFF.

The sample holds one count of this clone. V usage is TRBV12-5 and J usage is TRBJ2-6, with 11 bases that match TRBD1. The trim removed 5 bases at V and 0 bases at J, leaving 9 bases unmatched. The length of the CDR3 is 19 residues. The germline V gene has CDR1 LGHNT and CDR2 FRNRAP. In DNA, the CDR3 is TGTGCTAGTGGTCCTCTACGGACAGGGGGCTTCTCTGGGGCCAACGTCCTGACTTTC. Its protein product is CASGPLRTGGFSGANVLTF.

V and J are TRBV19 and TRBJ1-6; D is ambiguous. There are 14 residues in the CDR3. The germline CDR1 and CDR2 sequences are LNHDA and SQIVND (reference sequence). Trimming took 3 bases from V and 15 from J, leaving 18 bases between them. CDR3 DNA sequence: TGTGCCAGTAGTATCGTGGGCAGCCGGCTCTTCCTCCACTTT. It codes for CASSIVGSRLFLHF. Complete variable domain (other parts from reference TRBV19 and TRBJ1-6): DGGITQSPKYLFRKEGQNVTLSCEQNLNHDAMYWYRQDPGQGLRLIYYSQIVNDFQKGDIAEGYSVSREKKESFPLTVTSAQKNPTAFYLCASSIVGSRLFLHFGNGTRLTVT.

This chain links TRBV19 with TRBJ1-5; 10 bases map to TRBD1. V trimming: 5 bases; J trimming: 6 bases; junction bases outside the gene matches: 4. The CDR3 length is 14 residues. The germline gives CDR1 LNHDA, CDR2 SQIVND (reference sequence). The CDR3 DNA follows: TGTGCCAGTAGTCTCAGGACAGGGGGTCAGCCCCAGCATTTT. Protein sequence: CASSLRTGGQPQHF. Full variable domain (rest looked up from reference TRBV19 and TRBJ1-5): DGGITQSPKYLFRKEGQNVTLSCEQNLNHDAMYWYRQDPGQGLRLIYYSQIVNDFQKGDIAEGYSVSREKKESFPLTVTSAQKNPTAFYLCASSLRTGGQPQHFGDGTRLSIL.

J is TRBJ1-1 and V is TRBV5-1; 8 bases are a match to TRBD1. Germline V lookup: CDR1 SGHRS, CDR2 YFSETQ. CDR3 length: 14 amino acids. Trimming at V came to 4 bases and at J to 3 bases, leaving 5 bases not matched to a gene. In DNA form, the CDR3 reads TGCGCCAGCAGCGTTCAGGGGGCGGACACTGAAGCTTTCTTT. Its protein product is CASSVQGADTEAFF.

This chain joins TRBV9 and TRBJ2-1, with TRBD1 identical over 7 bases. CDR3 length: 15 residues. Germline V lookup: CDR1 SGDLS, CDR2 YYNGEE. V dropped 0 bases and J dropped 3; count of bases not matched to a gene: 3. CDR3 bases: TGTGCCAGCAGCGTAGAGGGACAGCTCTACAATGAGCAGTTCTTC. This translates into CASSVEGQLYNEQFF.

DNA of the CDR3: TGTGCCAGCAGCTCAAGGGGGAGAGATAATTCACCCCTCCACTTT. Translated, it gives CASSSRGRDNSPLHF. The J gene is TRBJ1-6, the V gene TRBV7-2; weak D call: TRBD1 (6 bases). CDR3 length: 15 amino acids. Trimming left V 4 bases short and J 5 bases short, with 12 bases between. Germline loops: CDR1 SGHTA, CDR2 FQGNSA.

V gene TRBV9 combines with J gene TRBJ2-2, with TRBD2 matching over 9 bases. CDR3 size: 18 residues. Germline V lookup: CDR1 SGDLS, CDR2 YYNGEE. Trimming removed 0 bases from V and 1 base from J; junction bases left unmatched: 7. The CDR3 DNA follows: TGTGCCAGCAGCGTAGACCGGCGGGGGGGACTGAACACCGGGGAGCTGTTTTTT. It specifies CASSVDRRGGLNTGELFF.

The chain carries TRBV7-2 and TRBJ1-2, with D unclear. The CDR3 runs 13 residues. Germline lookup yields CDR1 SGHTA and CDR2 FQGNSA. Deletions cut 5 bases from V and 4 bases from J, with 11 bases between. CDR3 in amino acids: CASSPWSAYGYTF. The CDR3 DNA is TGTGCCAGCAGCCCCTGGAGTGCCTATGGCTACACCTTC.

The rearrangement links TRBV12-5 to TRBJ1-5, with 9 bases aligning to TRBD1. The V gene end was trimmed by 4 bases and the J gene end by 2 bases; junction bases not matched to a gene: 3. CDR1 is LGHNT, CDR2 FRNRAP, per germline. The CDR3 spans 15 residues. This chain's CDR3 is CASGWGQGGNQPQHF. CDR3 DNA sequence: TGTGCTAGTGGTTGGGGACAGGGAGGCAATCAGCCCCAGCATTTT.

Remarks on this clone: Other DNA variants within this sample encode the same CDR3. J is TRBJ2-7 and V is TRBV5-4, with 8 positions matching TRBD1. Germline loops: CDR1 SGHNT, CDR2 YYREEE (reference sequence). This CDR3 is 15 amino acids long. Trimming at V came to 4 bases and at J to 3 bases, leaving 9 bases not matched to a gene. The DNA of the CDR3 is TGTGCCAGCAGCCCCCGGACAGGGTCCAGCTACGAGCAGTACTTC. Its protein is CASSPRTGSSYEQYF.